Listed here is a single T cell receptor beta chain. Its antigen is not known. This specimen comes from a study of B cell selection in AIRE deficiency. Study-wide results and caveats: Of around 3,700 shared Treg TCRbeta sequences, 30% to 40% were healthy-donor-only and about 9% patient-only. With only TCRbeta sequenced, less than 45% of shared healthy Treg sequences overlapped Tconv. CDR3s were shorter in shared Treg sequences, reflecting few non-templated nucleotide insertions.

This CDR3 contains 13 residues. The germline V gene has CDR1 MNHNY and CDR2 SVGAGI (reference sequence). The V end lost 0 bases, the J end lost 4 bases, and 6 bases lay between the germline ends. The data were produced by immunoSEQ multiplex PCR, yet TCRdb's version contains in-frame clones alone and is incomplete. Counted here are about 25,000 clones, nearly 98% occurring once; the ten biggest clones make up roughly 0.2%. CD4+CD127+ cells were sorted as the conventional CD4 T cells. This rearrangement joins TRBV6-6 to TRBJ2-5; D unclear. This TCR came from a human donor with AIRE deficiency. Input material: conventional CD4+ T cells sorted from PBMCs. For the CDR3, the DNA is TGTGCCAGCAGTTACTCGAGTCGAGAGACCCAGTACTTC. It encodes CASSYSSRETQYF.